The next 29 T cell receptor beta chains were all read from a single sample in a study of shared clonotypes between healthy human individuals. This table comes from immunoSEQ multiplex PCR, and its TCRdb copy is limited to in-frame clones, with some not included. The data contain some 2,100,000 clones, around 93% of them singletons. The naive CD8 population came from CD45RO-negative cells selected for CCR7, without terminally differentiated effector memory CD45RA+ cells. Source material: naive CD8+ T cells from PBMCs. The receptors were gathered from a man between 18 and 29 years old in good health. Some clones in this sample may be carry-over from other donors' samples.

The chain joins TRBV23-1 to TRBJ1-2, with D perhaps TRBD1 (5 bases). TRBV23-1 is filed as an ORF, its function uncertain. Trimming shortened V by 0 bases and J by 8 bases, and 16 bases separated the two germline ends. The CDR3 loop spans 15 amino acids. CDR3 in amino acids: CASSQSPGPLGGYTF. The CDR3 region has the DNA TGCGCCAGCAGTCAATCCCCAGGGCCCCTCGGCGGCTACACCTTC.

This CDR3 reads CASSKTRTGELFF. CDR3 DNA: TGTGCCAGCAGTAAAACGCGGACCGGGGAGCTGTTTTTT. V is TRBV9 and J is TRBJ2-2; no clear D gene. The CDR3 runs to 13 residues. Germline assignment: CDR1 SGDLS and CDR2 YYNGEE. With 5 bases removed from V and 5 bases from J, the gap between germline ends came to 10 bases.

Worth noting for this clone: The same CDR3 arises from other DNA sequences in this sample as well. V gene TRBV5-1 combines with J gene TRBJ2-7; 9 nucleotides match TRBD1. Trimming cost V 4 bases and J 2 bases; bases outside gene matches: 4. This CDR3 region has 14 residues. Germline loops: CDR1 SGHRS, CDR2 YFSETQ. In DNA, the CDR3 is TGCGCCAGCAGCCCGGGGACAGGGACCTACGAGCAGTACTTC. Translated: CASSPGTGTYEQYF.

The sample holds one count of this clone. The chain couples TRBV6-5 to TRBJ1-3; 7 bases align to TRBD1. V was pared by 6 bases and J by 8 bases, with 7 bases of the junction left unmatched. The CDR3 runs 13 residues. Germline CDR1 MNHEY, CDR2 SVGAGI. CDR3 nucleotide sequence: TGTGCCAGCAGGAATGACAGGGCTGACACCATATATTTT. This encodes CASRNDRADTIYF.

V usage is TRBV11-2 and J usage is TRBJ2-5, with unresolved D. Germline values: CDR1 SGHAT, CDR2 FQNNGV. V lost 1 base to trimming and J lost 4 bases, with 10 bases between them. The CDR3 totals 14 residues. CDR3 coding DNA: TGTGCCAGCAGCTTAGTCGGGTTCCGAGAGACCCAGTACTTC. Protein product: CASSLVGFRETQYF. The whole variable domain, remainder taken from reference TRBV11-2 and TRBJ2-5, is EAGVAQSPRYKIIEKRQSVAFWCNPISGHATLYWYQQILGQGPKLLIQFQNNGVVDDSQLPKDRFSAERLKGVDSTLKIQPAKLEDSAVYLCASSLVGFRETQYFGPGTRLLVL.

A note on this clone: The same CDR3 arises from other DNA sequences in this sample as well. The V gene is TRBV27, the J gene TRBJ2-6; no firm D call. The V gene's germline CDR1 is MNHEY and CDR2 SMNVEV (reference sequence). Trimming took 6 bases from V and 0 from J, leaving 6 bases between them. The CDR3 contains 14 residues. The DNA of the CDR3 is TGTGCCAGCAGCCTTCTCTCTGGGGCCAACGTCCTGACTTTC. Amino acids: CASSLLSGANVLTF. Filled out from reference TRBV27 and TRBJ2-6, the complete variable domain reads EAQVTQNPRYLITVTGKKLTVTCSQNMNHEYMSWYRQDPGLGLRQIYYSMNVEVTDKGDVPEGYKVSRKEKRNFPLILESPSPNQTSLYFCASSLLSGANVLTFGAGSRLTVL.

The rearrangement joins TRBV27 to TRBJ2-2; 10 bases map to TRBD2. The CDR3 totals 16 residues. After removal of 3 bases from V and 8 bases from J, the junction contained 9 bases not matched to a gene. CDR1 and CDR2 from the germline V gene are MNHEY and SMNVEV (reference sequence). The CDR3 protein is CASSLGLAGAAGELFF. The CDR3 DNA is TGTGCCAGCAGTTTGGGGCTAGCGGGAGCTGCAGGGGAGCTGTTTTTT.

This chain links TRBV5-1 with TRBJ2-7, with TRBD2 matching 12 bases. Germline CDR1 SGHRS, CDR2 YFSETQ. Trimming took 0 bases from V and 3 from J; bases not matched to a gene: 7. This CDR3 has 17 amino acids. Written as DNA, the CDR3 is TGCGCCAGCAGCTTGGGGCACACTAGCGGGAGGCTCTACGAGCAGTACTTC. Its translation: CASSLGHTSGRLYEQYF.

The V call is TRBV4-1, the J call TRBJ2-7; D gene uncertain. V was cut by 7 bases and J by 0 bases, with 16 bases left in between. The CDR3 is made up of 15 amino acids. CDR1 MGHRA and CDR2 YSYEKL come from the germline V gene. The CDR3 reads CASTNHRTISYEQYF. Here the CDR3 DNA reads TGCGCCAGCACCAACCATAGGACGATCTCCTACGAGCAGTACTTC.

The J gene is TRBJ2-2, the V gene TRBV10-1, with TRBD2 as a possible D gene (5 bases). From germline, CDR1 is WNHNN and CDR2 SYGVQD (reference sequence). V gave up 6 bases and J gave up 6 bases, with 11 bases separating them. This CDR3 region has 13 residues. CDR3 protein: CASSYVRAGELFF. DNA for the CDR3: TGCGCCAGCAGCTACGTGAGGGCCGGGGAGCTGTTTTTT.

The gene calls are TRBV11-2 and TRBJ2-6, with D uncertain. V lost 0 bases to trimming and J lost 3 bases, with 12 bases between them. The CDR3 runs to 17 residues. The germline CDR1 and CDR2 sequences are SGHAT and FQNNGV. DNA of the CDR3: TGTGCCAGCAGCTTAGATCCCCCGGGCATTGGGGCCAACGTCCTGACTTTC. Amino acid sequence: CASSLDPPGIGANVLTF.

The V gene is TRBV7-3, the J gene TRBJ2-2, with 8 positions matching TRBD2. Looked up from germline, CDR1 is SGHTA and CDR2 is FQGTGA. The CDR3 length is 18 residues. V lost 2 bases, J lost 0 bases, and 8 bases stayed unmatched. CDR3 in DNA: TGTGCCAGCAGCTTACGCCTAGCGGGTGGGACGAACACCGGGGAGCTGTTTTTT. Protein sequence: CASSLRLAGGTNTGELFF.

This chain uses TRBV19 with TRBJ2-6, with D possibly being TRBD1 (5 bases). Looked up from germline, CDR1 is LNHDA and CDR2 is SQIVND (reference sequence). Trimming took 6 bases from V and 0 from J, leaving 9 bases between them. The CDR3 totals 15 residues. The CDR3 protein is CASRYRSSGANVLTF. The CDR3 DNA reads TGTGCCAGTAGATACAGGAGCTCTGGGGCCAACGTCCTGACTTTC.

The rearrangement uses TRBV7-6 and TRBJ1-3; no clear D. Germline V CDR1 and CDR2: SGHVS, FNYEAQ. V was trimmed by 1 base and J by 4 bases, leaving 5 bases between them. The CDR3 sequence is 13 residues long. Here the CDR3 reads CASSLVVGNTIYF. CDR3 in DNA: TGTGCCAGCAGCTTAGTCGTGGGAAACACCATATATTTT.

Here the CDR3 DNA reads TGCAGCTCCCTGTGGGGTTACGAGCAGTACTTC. Residues: CSSLWGYEQYF. The J gene is TRBJ2-5, the V gene TRBV29-1, with unresolved D. TRBJ2-7 matches the DNA end more closely, so the J call is doubtful. CDR1 and CDR2 (germline): SQVTM, ANQGSEA. CDR3 size: 11 residues.

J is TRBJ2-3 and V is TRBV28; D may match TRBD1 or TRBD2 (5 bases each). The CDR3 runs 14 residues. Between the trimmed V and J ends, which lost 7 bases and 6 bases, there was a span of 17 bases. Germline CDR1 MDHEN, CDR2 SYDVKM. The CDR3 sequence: CASMGRIVVDTQYF. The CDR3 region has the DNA TGTGCCAGCATGGGACGGATAGTTGTGGATACGCAGTATTTT.

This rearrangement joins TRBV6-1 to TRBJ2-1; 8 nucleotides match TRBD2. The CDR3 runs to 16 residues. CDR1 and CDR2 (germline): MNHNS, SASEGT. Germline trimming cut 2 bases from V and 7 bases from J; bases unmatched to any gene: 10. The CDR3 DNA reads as TGTGCCAGCAGTGAACTCTATGCGGGAGGTATTAATGAGCAGTTCTTC. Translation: CASSELYAGGINEQFF.

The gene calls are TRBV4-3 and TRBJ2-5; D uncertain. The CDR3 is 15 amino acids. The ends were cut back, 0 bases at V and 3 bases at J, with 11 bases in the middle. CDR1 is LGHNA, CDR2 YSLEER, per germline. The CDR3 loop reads CASSQDHAAKETQYF. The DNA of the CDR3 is TGCGCCAGCAGCCAAGATCATGCGGCGAAAGAGACCCAGTACTTC.

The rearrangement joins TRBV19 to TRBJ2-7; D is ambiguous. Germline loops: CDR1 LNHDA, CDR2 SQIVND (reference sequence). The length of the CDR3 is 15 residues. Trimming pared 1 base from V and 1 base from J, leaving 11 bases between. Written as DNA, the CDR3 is TGTGCCAGTAGTATAGGCCCCCAACCTTCCTACGAGCAGTACTTC. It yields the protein CASSIGPQPSYEQYF. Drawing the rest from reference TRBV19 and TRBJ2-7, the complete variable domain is DGGITQSPKYLFRKEGQNVTLSCEQNLNHDAMYWYRQDPGQGLRLIYYSQIVNDFQKGDIAEGYSVSREKKESFPLTVTSAQKNPTAFYLCASSIGPQPSYEQYFGPGTRLTVT.

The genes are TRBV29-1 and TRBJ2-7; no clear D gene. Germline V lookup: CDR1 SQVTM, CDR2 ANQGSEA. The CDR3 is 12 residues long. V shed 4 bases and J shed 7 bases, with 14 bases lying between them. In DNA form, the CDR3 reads TGCAGCGTTGTTCTTCCCCCGAGGGAGCAGTACTTC. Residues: CSVVLPPREQYF.

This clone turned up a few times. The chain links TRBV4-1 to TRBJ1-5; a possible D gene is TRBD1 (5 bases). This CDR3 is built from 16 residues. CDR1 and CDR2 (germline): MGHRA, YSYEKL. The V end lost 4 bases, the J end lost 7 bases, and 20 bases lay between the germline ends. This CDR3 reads CASSPEPTVEGQPQHF. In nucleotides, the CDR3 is TGCGCCAGCAGCCCCGAGCCGACAGTGGAGGGACAGCCCCAGCATTTT.

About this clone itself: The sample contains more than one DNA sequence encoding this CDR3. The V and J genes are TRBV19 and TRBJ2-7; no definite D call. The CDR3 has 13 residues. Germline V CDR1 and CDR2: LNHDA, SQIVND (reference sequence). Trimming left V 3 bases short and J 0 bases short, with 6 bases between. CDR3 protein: CASSIGHSYEQYF. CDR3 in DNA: TGTGCCAGTAGTATTGGGCACTCCTACGAGCAGTACTTC.

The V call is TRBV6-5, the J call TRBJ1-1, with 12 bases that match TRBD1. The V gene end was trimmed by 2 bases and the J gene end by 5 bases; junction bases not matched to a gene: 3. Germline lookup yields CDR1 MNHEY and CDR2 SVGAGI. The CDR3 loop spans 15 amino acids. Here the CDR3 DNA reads TGTGCCAGCAGTTACAGGGACAGGGGGCTGACTGAAGCTTTCTTT. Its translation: CASSYRDRGLTEAFF.

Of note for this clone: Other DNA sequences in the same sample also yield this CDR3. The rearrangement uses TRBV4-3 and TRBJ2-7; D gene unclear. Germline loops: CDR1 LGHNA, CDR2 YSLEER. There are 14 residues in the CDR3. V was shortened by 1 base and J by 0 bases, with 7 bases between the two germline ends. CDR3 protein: CASSQGTDSYEQYF. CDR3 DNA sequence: TGCGCCAGCAGCCAAGGCACGGACTCCTACGAGCAGTACTTC.

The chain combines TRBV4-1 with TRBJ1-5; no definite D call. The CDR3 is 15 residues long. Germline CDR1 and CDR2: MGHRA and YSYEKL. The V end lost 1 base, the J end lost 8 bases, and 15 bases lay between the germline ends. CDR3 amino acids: CASSQGPRRSEPQHF. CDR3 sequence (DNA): TGCGCCAGCAGCCAAGGCCCTAGACGGTCCGAGCCCCAGCATTTT.

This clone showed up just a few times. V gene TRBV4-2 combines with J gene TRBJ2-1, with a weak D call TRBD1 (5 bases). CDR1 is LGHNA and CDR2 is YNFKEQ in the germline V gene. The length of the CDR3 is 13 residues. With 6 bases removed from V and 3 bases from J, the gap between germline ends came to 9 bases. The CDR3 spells CASRTDSYNEQFF. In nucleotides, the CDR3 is TGTGCCAGCAGAACCGACAGCTACAATGAGCAGTTCTTC.

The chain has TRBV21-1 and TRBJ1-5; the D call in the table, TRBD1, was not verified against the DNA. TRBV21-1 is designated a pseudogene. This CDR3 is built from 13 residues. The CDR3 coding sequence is TGTGCCAGCAGAAAGGGACAGGGGAAGACCCAGCATTTT. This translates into CASRKGQGKTQHF.

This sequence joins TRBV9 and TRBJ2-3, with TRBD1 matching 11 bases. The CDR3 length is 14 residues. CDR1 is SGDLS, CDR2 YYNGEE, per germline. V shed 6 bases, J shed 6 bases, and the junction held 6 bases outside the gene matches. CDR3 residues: CASNGQGAWDTQYF. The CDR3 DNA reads TGTGCCAGCAACGGACAGGGGGCTTGGGATACGCAGTATTTT.

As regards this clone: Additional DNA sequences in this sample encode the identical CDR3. CDR3 loop: CASSSSGGNTEAFF. As DNA, the CDR3 is TGCGCCAGCAGCTCCTCGGGGGGGAACACTGAAGCTTTCTTT. V is TRBV5-1 and J is TRBJ1-1, with D possibly matching TRBD1 (5 bases). The germline V gene encodes CDR1 SGHRS and CDR2 YFSETQ. V gave up 3 bases and J gave up 1 base, with 10 bases separating them. The CDR3 has 14 residues.